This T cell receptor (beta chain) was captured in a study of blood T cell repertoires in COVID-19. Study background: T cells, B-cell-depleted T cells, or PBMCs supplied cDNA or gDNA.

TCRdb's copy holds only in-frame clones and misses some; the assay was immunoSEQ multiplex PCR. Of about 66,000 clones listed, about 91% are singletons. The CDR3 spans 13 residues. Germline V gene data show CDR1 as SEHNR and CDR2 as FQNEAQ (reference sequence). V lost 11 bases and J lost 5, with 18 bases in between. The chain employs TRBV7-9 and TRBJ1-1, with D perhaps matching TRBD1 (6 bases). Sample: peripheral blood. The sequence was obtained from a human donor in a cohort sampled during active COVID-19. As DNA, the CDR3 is TGTGCCGGCCATGCCAGGGGTGATACTGAAGCTTTCTTT. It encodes CAGHARGDTEAFF.